These T cell receptor beta chains were read from a single sample in a study of blood T cell repertoires in COVID-19. Clones were sequenced by immunoSEQ multiplex PCR, and TCRdb holds only the in-frame ones, with some missing. The sample includes fewer than 250,000 clones, around 80% of them seen just once. Sequencing was done on a sample of peripheral blood. All receptors come from a woman in her 40s with acute or convalescent COVID-19. CDR3s include the opening cysteine and the closing phenylalanine or tryptophan. The D gene is left open where the match is weak. Clone size is shown for a subset of rows, as once, few, many or a class of expanded clone.

>TRBV19|-|TRBJ2-7|TRBD1
TGTGCCAGTAGTATGGGGACAGGGGTTTCCTACGAGCAGTACTTC
CASSMGTGVSYEQYF
>TRBV11-2|-|TRBJ2-7|-
TGTGCCAGCAGCTTAGGAGCCCTCGGCGAGCAGTACTTC
CASSLGALGEQYF
>TRBV13|-|TRBJ1-2|TRBD1
TGTGCCAGCAGCCCCGGGACAGGAACTAACTATGGCTACACCTTC
CASSPGTGTNYGYTF
>TRBV6-2/TRBV6-3|-|TRBJ1-1|-
TGTGCCAGCAGTACCACTATATTGACAGTCACTGAAGCTTTCTTT
CASSTTILTVTEAFF
>TRBV5-1|-|TRBJ1-5|-
TGCGCCAGCAGCTTGAGCGGACAGAGCAATCAGCCCCAGCATTTT
CASSLSGQSNQPQHF
>TRBV29-1|-|TRBJ2-3|TRBD2
TGCAGCGTTGAAGGGACTAGCGGGGCAACAGATACGCAGTATTTT
CSVEGTSGATDTQYF
>TRBV21-1|-|TRBJ1-1|-
TGTGCCAGCAGCAAAGGGACAGGGACCGCCGCTGTGACCACTGAAGCTTTCTTT
CASSKGTGTAAVTTEAFF
>TRBV19|-|TRBJ1-2|-
TGTGCCAGTAGGGCAGGGTCCTATGGCTACACCTTC
CASRAGSYGYTF
>TRBV30|-|TRBJ1-2|-
TGTGCCTGGAGTGTCTGGCAGGTCGCTAACTATGGCTACACCTTC
CAWSVWQVANYGYTF
>TRBV6-6|-|TRBJ2-2|TRBD2
TGTGCCAGCAAGCGGGAATCGAACACCGGGGAGCTGTTTTTT
CASKRESNTGELFF
>TRBV19|-|TRBJ2-7|TRBD1
TGTGCCAGTACGGAGACAGGGGTCGACGAGCAGTACTTC
CASTETGVDEQYF
>TRBV7-2|-|TRBJ2-6|-
TGTGCCAGCAGCTTTACTGGGGCCAACGTCCTGACTTTC
CASSFTGANVLTF
>TRBV6-6|-|TRBJ2-7|TRBD1
TGTGCCAGCAGTCCGGACAGGGGGCTATACGAGCAGTACTTC
CASSPDRGLYEQYF
>TRBV5-1|-|TRBJ2-3|TRBD2
TGCGCCAGCAGCTTGGGGATTAGCGGGGATGGAGATACGCAGTATTTT
CASSLGISGDGDTQYF
>TRBV30|-|TRBJ2-7|-
TGTGCCCTCACGGGCAGGGCTCGGGACGAGCAGTACTTC
CALTGRARDEQYF
>TRBV18|-|TRBJ2-2|TRBD1
TGTGCCAGCTCACTAACCGGGACAGGAAAAACCGGGGAGCTGTTTTTT
CASSLTGTGKTGELFF
>TRBV11-2|-|TRBJ2-2|TRBD2
TGTGCCAGCAGCCAACTAGCGGGAGTGGTCGGGGAGCTGTTTTTT
CASSQLAGVVGELFF
>TRBV27|-|TRBJ2-7|-
TGTGCCAGCAGTTATCGGGGATTCGAACAGTACTTC
CASSYRGFEQYF
>TRBV27|-|TRBJ2-7|TRBD1
TGTGCCAGCAGTTCCCTTAGGGGACAGGGGGGCGAGCAGTACTTC
CASSSLRGQGGEQYF
>TRBV6-5|-|TRBJ1-2|-
TGTGCCAGCAGTTACGGCACCACCTATGGCTACACCTTC
CASSYGTTYGYTF
>TRBV5-1|-|TRBJ2-3|TRBD1
TGCGCCAGCAGCCCGAGGACAGGGGTGGATACGCAGTATTTT
CASSPRTGVDTQYF
>TRBV6-1|few|TRBJ1-5|-
TGTGCCAGCAGTGGGTCAGTGGTAAGGGGGGGTGGCAATCAGCCCCAGCATTTT
CASSGSVVRGGGNQPQHF
>TRBV5-1|-|TRBJ2-4|TRBD1
TGCGCCAGCAGCCCCACAGGGGGCGAAGGGATCAAAAACATTCAGTACTTC
CASSPTGGEGIKNIQYF
>TRBV6-8|-|TRBJ1-4|-
TGTGCCAGCAGTCCTCACAACAGGGACCTCGCAACTAATGAAAAACTGTTTTTT
CASSPHNRDLATNEKLFF
>TRBV3-1/TRBV3-2|-|TRBJ2-7|-
TGTGCCAGCAGCCAAGAAACCCAGGGCTCCTACGAGCAGTACTTC
CASSQETQGSYEQYF
>TRBV30|-|TRBJ2-3|TRBD2
TGTGCCTGGAGTGTAGGTGCGGGGGTAAGCACAGATACGCAGTATTTT
CAWSVGAGVSTDTQYF
>TRBV19|few|TRBJ1-5|-
TGTGCCAGTAGTGACCGCAGGGGAAAGGGGAATCAGCCCCAGCATTTT
CASSDRRGKGNQPQHF
>TRBV7-9|-|TRBJ1-1|TRBD1
TGTGCCAGCAGCCATGAGACAGGGCCTAACACTGAAGCTTTCTTT
CASSHETGPNTEAFF
>TRBV9|-|TRBJ1-1|-
TGTGCCAGCAGCGTAGACAGGGTCGGGACTGAAGCTTTCTTT
CASSVDRVGTEAFF
>TRBV6-5|-|TRBJ1-2|TRBD1
TGTGCCAGCACGGACAGGAACGCGATCGGTTATGGCTACACCTTC
CASTDRNAIGYGYTF
>TRBV5-8|once|TRBJ2-1|-
TGTGCCAGCAGCTTGGGTATGATTCCGGCCCGGGGGGAGCAGTTCTTC
CASSLGMIPARGEQFF
>TRBV19|-|TRBJ2-7|TRBD1
TGTGCCAGTATGGGAGACAGGGACCGTCCCTACGAGCAGTACTTC
CASMGDRDRPYEQYF
>TRBV11-3|-|TRBJ2-3|-
TGTGCCAGCAGCTTCTCGGGAAGCGATACGCAGTATTTT
CASSFSGSDTQYF
>TRBV6-8|-|TRBJ1-1|TRBD1
TGTGCCAGCAGTTCCCCCGGTAGGGGGCGCGGGAACACTGAAGCTTTCTTT
CASSSPGRGRGNTEAFF
>TRBV7-9|-|TRBJ2-7|-
TGTGCCAGCAGCTTATTGGGGGGATACTACGAGCAGTACTTC
CASSLLGGYYEQYF
>TRBV27|-|TRBJ2-3|-
TGTGCCAGCAGTCTCCAAGGAGGGGAGACAGATACGCAGTATTTT
CASSLQGGETDTQYF